Below are 20 T cell receptor beta chains sequenced from a single sample in a study of T cell clonotyping in hematopoietic cell transplantation. Time point given: recipient sample about 28 days before transplant, after cytoreduction. Data came from immunoSEQ multiplex PCR; TCRdb stores just in-frame clones and leaves some out. The sample shows 25,000 to 30,000 clones, roughly 85% of them seen only once. The sample here was peripheral blood mononuclear cells, taken before stem cell transplant. All receptors come from a man aged 40-50 years with acute myeloid leukemia. Some clones in this sample may be carry-over from other donors' samples.

This clone is a singleton in its sample. The chain joins TRBV6-1 to TRBJ1-1; D is possibly TRBD1 (6 bases). The CDR3 extends over 14 amino acids. V was cut by 0 bases and J by 5 bases, with 10 bases left in between. Germline assignment: CDR1 MNHNS and CDR2 SASEGT. The CDR3, as DNA: TGTGCCAGCAGTGAAGCACAGGGTTGGACTGAAGCTTTCTTT. Its translation is CASSEAQGWTEAFF.

Remarks on this clone: A junction boundary mismatches the germline segment, possibly from a read error. J is TRBJ1-2 and V is TRBV5-1, with D possibly matching TRBD1 (6 bases). The CDR3 is 13 amino acids. Germline V CDR1 and CDR2: SGHRS, YFSETQ. CDR3: CASRLEQGYGYTF. The DNA of the CDR3 is TGCGCCAGCAGGTTGGAACAGGGCTATGGCTACACCTTC.

The J gene is TRBJ1-6, the V gene TRBV6-5, with D unresolved. Per the germline V gene, CDR1 is MNHEY and CDR2 is SVGAGI. V was clipped by 5 bases and J by 7 bases, with 15 bases between them. The CDR3 is 15 amino acids. The CDR3 DNA reads as TGTGCCAGCAGTGCCCGCGGGATCCACAATTCACCCCTCCACTTT. Translating it yields CASSARGIHNSPLHF.

The chain links TRBV2 to TRBJ1-2; D remains unclear. V was shortened by 9 bases and J by 4 bases, with 18 bases between the two germline ends. The CDR3 is 14 amino acids. Germline V gene lookup returns CDR1 SNHLY and CDR2 FYNNEI. This CDR3 reads CARPTPAKVYGYTF. The CDR3 DNA reads TGTGCCAGACCCACTCCAGCAAAGGTCTATGGCTACACCTTC. Supplemented by reference TRBV2 and TRBJ1-2, the full variable domain reads EPEVTQTPSHQVTQMGQEVILRCVPISNHLYFYWYRQILGQKVEFLVSFYNNEISEKSEIFDDQFSVERPDGSNFTLKIRSTKLEDSAMYFCARPTPAKVYGYTFGSGTRLTVV.

The chain is built from TRBV11-3 and TRBJ1-2, with D perhaps matching TRBD1 (6 bases). Trimming removed 4 bases from V and 4 bases from J, with 16 bases in between. Germline V gene sequence: CDR1 SGHNT, CDR2 YENEEA. The CDR3 is 15 residues long. The chain's CDR3 is CASSSSTGDPYGYTF. The CDR3 coding sequence is TGTGCCAGCAGCTCGTCGACAGGAGACCCCTATGGCTACACCTTC.

This chain joins TRBV5-6 and TRBJ2-7, with a tentative D call TRBD2 (5 bases). The V and J ends lost 4 bases and 2 bases respectively, with 10 bases between them. The CDR3 is 13 amino acids. The germline gives CDR1 SGHDT, CDR2 YYEEEE. CDR3 region: CASSLARAYEQYF. The CDR3 DNA reads as TGTGCCAGCAGCCTCGCGCGGGCCTACGAGCAGTACTTC.

V usage is TRBV7-3 and J usage is TRBJ2-3; weak D call: TRBD1 (6 bases). V was clipped by 4 bases and J by 6 bases, with 8 bases between them. The CDR3 contains 12 residues. From germline, CDR1 is SGHTA and CDR2 FQGTGA. CDR3 nucleotides: TGTGCCAGCAGCTCCGACAGGGATACGCAGTATTTT. It is translated as CASSSDRDTQYF.

The chain has TRBV6-5 and TRBJ1-6; the D is unclear. CDR3 length: 16 residues. CDR1 is MNHEY and CDR2 is SVGAGI in the germline V gene. Trimming removed 2 bases at V and 0 bases at J, with 8 bases between. This chain's CDR3 is CASSYRGPSYNSPLHF. The CDR3 DNA sequence: TGTGCCAGCAGTTACCGCGGGCCCTCCTATAATTCACCCCTCCACTTT.

In this sample, this clone turned up once. The chain has TRBV10-3 and TRBJ2-1; 9 positions agree with TRBD2. V trimming: 6 bases; J trimming: 8 bases; junction bases outside the gene matches: 8. The CDR3 runs 14 residues. From germline, CDR1 is ENHRY and CDR2 SYGVKD. CDR3 nucleotide sequence: TGTGCCATCAGGCCTAGCGGGAACCGGGATGAGCAGTTCTTC. It codes for CAIRPSGNRDEQFF.

Comment on this clone: The junction and the germline gene differ at one end; a read error may be behind it. This chain connects TRBV6-5 to TRBJ2-5; the match to TRBD1 covers 7 bases. CDR1 is MNHEY, CDR2 SVGAGI, per germline. CDR3 length: 12 amino acids. The CDR3 DNA sequence: TGTGCCAGCCGGGACAGTCAAGGGACCCAGTACTTC. It encodes CASRDSQGTQYF.

The CDR3 DNA is TGCGCCAGCAGCTTGCTTGTACAGGGTGCAACTAATGAAAAACTGTTTTTT. Its protein is CASSLLVQGATNEKLFF. The gene calls are TRBV5-1 and TRBJ1-4; TRBD1 might be the D (6 bases). The CDR3 loop spans 17 amino acids. V was pared by 1 base and J by 0 bases, with 13 bases between. Germline CDR1 SGHRS, CDR2 YFSETQ.

V gene TRBV6-1 combines with J gene TRBJ2-2, with TRBD1 matching 8 bases. CDR1 is MNHNS and CDR2 is SASEGT in the germline V gene. The junction had 5 bases not matched to a gene; V was cut back by 7 bases and J by 4 bases. The CDR3 covers 14 residues. The CDR3 reads CASIRQGSTGELFF. The CDR3 DNA reads TGTGCCAGCATAAGACAGGGGAGCACCGGGGAGCTGTTTTTT.

By share of the sample, this clone is medium-sized. The chain carries TRBV28 and TRBJ2-1, with D perhaps matching TRBD1 (5 bases). Looked up from germline, CDR1 is MDHEN and CDR2 is SYDVKM. The CDR3 is made up of 12 amino acids. With 7 bases removed from V and 10 bases from J, the gap between germline ends came to 14 bases. The CDR3: CASTLGLGEQFF. The DNA of the CDR3 is TGTGCCAGCACCCTGGGGCTGGGGGAGCAGTTCTTC.

The V call is TRBV10-3, the J call TRBJ2-2; either TRBD1 or TRBD2 may supply D (5 bases each). Germline V gives CDR1 ENHRY, CDR2 SYGVKD. CDR3 length: 16 amino acids. The V and J ends lost 2 bases and 4 bases respectively, with 14 bases between them. The chain's CDR3 is CAISEEGRAGTGELFF. CDR3 coding DNA: TGTGCCATCAGTGAGGAGGGCAGGGCTGGCACCGGGGAGCTGTTTTTT.

The chain is built from TRBV6-4 and TRBJ1-6, with unresolved D. Per germline, CDR1 MRHNA and CDR2 SNTAGT. The CDR3 is 14 amino acids. Trimming took off 3 bases at V and 7 bases at J, with 10 bases between the two ends. The CDR3 protein is CASSEAGGNSPLHF. The CDR3 DNA reads as TGTGCCAGCAGTGAGGCCGGTGGGAATTCACCCCTCCACTTT.

The chain has TRBV4-2 and TRBJ2-7; no firm D call. Germline V CDR1 and CDR2: LGHNA, YNFKEQ. The length of the CDR3 is 15 residues. V was shortened by 0 bases and J by 7 bases, with 16 bases between the two germline ends. The CDR3 loop reads CASSQEVLRAWEQYF. CDR3 in DNA: TGTGCCAGCAGCCAAGAGGTCCTAAGGGCGTGGGAGCAGTACTTC.

This chain uses TRBV29-1 with TRBJ1-4; tentative D call: TRBD1 (6 bases). This CDR3 has 12 residues. Per the germline V gene, CDR1 is SQVTM and CDR2 is ANQGSEA. The ends were cut back, 8 bases at V and 6 bases at J, with 13 bases in the middle. CDR3 DNA sequence: TGCAGCCACTTGAGGGGGTATGAAAAACTGTTTTTT. It yields the protein CSHLRGYEKLFF.

The chain combines TRBV7-8 with TRBJ1-2, with 11 positions matching TRBD1. Per the germline V gene, CDR1 is SGHVS and CDR2 is FQNEAQ. V was pared by 4 bases and J by 5 bases, with 6 bases of the junction left unmatched. The CDR3 loop spans 15 amino acids. This chain's CDR3 is CASSSGQGALYGYTF. The CDR3 region has the DNA TGTGCCAGCAGCTCCGGACAGGGGGCGTTATATGGCTACACCTTC. The complete variable domain, with remaining parts taken from reference TRBV7-8 and TRBJ1-2, reads GAGVSQSPRYKVAKRGQDVALRCDPISGHVSLFWYQQALGQGPEFLTYFQNEAQLDKSGLPSDRFFAERPEGSVSTLKIQRTQQEDSAVYLCASSSGQGALYGYTFGSGTRLTVV.

The chain is built from TRBV5-1 and TRBJ2-3; D possibly uses TRBD1 or TRBD2 (5 bases each). In germline, CDR1 is SGHRS, CDR2 YFSETQ. V was clipped by 4 bases and J by 0 bases, with 12 bases between them. The CDR3 is made up of 15 amino acids. In DNA, the CDR3 is TGCGCCAGCAGCCCTCAGGGAGCGAGCACAGATACGCAGTATTTT. Protein sequence: CASSPQGASTDTQYF.

The rearrangement links TRBV6-5 to TRBJ2-5; no reliable D call. This CDR3 region has 14 residues. V gave up 6 bases and J gave up 2 bases, with 13 bases separating them. Per germline, CDR1 MNHEY and CDR2 SVGAGI. In nucleotides, the CDR3 is TGTGCCAGCAGCGGCTACTCGACTCAAGAGACCCAGTACTTC. Protein product: CASSGYSTQETQYF.